These 16 T cell receptor beta chains were all obtained from the same sample, sequenced in a study of CD8+CD57+ T cells in acquired aplastic anemia. Those patients picked for sequencing had displayed CD8+CD57+ cell expansion on flow cytometry. CDR3 and TCR beta VDJ profiling relied on genomic DNA as the template. TCRdb re-analysed the reads in MiXCR, keeping a single row per CDR3 protein. Among roughly 80,000 distinct CDR3 sequences, about three quarters were seen once, and the ten largest hold roughly 80%. The sample comprised sorted CD4+, CD8+, or CD8+CD57+ T cells (not recorded which) from PBMCs. The receptors come from a human donor with aplastic anemia.

This clonotype was observed a handful of times. The rearrangement joins TRBV19 to TRBJ2-5; D is perhaps TRBD1 (6 bases). There are 14 residues in the CDR3. V gave up 2 bases and J gave up 7 bases, with 14 bases separating them. Germline loops: CDR1 LNHDA, CDR2 SQIVND (reference sequence). DNA of the CDR3: TGTGCCAGTAGTATAATGGGGGCCAAGGGGACCCAGTACTTC. This encodes CASSIMGAKGTQYF.

The V gene is TRBV7-3, the J gene TRBJ2-1; no definite D call. V lost 5 bases and J lost 5, with 4 bases in between. This CDR3 has 11 amino acids. The germline V gene has CDR1 SGHTA and CDR2 FQGTGA. DNA of the CDR3: TGTGCCAGCAGCGTAAACAATGAGCAGTTCTTC. This translates into CASSVNNEQFF.

V is TRBV20-1 and J is TRBJ1-5, with 7 bases that match TRBD1. The germline gives CDR1 DFQATT, CDR2 SNEGSKA (reference sequence). This CDR3 comprises 14 residues. Germline trimming cut 4 bases from V and 5 bases from J; bases unmatched to any gene: 8. The CDR3 DNA follows: TGCAGTGCTAAACGGGACAGTGAGTATCAGCCCCAGCATTTT. It encodes CSAKRDSEYQPQHF.

This clonotype was seen only once. This sequence joins TRBV5-6 and TRBJ2-3, with a weak D call TRBD1 (6 bases). CDR3 length: 15 amino acids. Trimming took 4 bases from V and 0 from J, leaving 12 bases between them. Per germline, CDR1 SGHDT and CDR2 YYEEEE. The CDR3, as DNA: TGTGCCAGCAGCCGGACAGATACAAGCACAGATACGCAGTATTTT. Protein: CASSRTDTSTDTQYF.

This clonotype occurred a few times. This sequence joins TRBV25-1 and TRBJ1-5; D may be TRBD1 (5 bases). The CDR3 is made up of 13 amino acids. Germline CDR1 reads MGHDK; CDR2 reads SYGVNS. Trimming stripped 4 bases from V and 7 bases from J, with 11 bases between. CDR3 protein: CASSGSGRQPQHF. CDR3 DNA sequence: TGTGCCAGCAGTGGTTCAGGGCGACAGCCCCAGCATTTT.

This clonotype was detected once. The chain carries TRBV20-1 and TRBJ1-2; D not certain. The length of the CDR3 is 12 residues. The germline CDR1 and CDR2 sequences are DFQATT and SNEGSKA (reference sequence). The V end lost 1 base, the J end lost 8 bases, and 11 bases lay between the germline ends. This CDR3 reads CSARVLGTGYTF. The DNA of the CDR3 is TGCAGTGCTAGAGTTTTGGGCACAGGCTACACCTTC.

The chain has TRBV11-2 and TRBJ2-2; 9 nucleotides align to TRBD2. The V and J ends lost 0 bases and 4 bases, in that order; junction bases with no gene match: 3. Germline CDR1 SGHAT, CDR2 FQNNGV. The CDR3 covers 16 residues. CDR3 sequence reads: CASSLDASGATGELFF. The CDR3, as DNA: TGTGCCAGCAGCTTAGATGCTAGCGGGGCCACCGGGGAGCTGTTTTTT. The full variable domain, completed using reference TRBV11-2 and TRBJ2-2, is EAGVAQSPRYKIIEKRQSVAFWCNPISGHATLYWYQQILGQGPKLLIQFQNNGVVDDSQLPKDRFSAERLKGVDSTLKIQPAKLEDSAVYLCASSLDASGATGELFFGEGSRLTVL.

Regarding this clonotype: One end of the junction is discordant with germline, which a read error may explain. The chain combines TRBV10-3 with TRBJ2-7; TRBD2 is a possible D gene (6 bases). CDR1 is ENHRY and CDR2 is SYGVKD in the germline V gene. The CDR3 covers 12 residues. The CDR3 DNA follows: TGTACCATCAGTGCGGGACGGTACGAGCAGTACTTC. Its translation is CTISAGRYEQYF.

This sequence joins TRBV5-6 and TRBJ2-7; D might be TRBD2 (5 bases). This CDR3 has 11 residues. V was trimmed by 1 base and J by 7 bases, leaving 6 bases between them. The germline CDR1 and CDR2 sequences are SGHDT and YYEEEE. The CDR3 nucleotides read TGTGCCAGCAGCTTGCGGAGGGAGCAGTACTTC. It is translated as CASSLRREQYF.

The chain uses TRBV25-1 and TRBJ1-1; 7 nucleotides match TRBD1. J lost 0 bases, V lost 7 bases, and 8 bases had no gene match. The CDR3 contains 15 residues. The germline CDR1 and CDR2 sequences are MGHDK and SYGVNS. CDR3 sequence reads: CASIPGGQMNTEAFF. The CDR3 nucleotides are TGTGCCAGCATCCCAGGGGGACAGATGAACACTGAAGCTTTCTTT.

J is TRBJ2-5 and V is TRBV6-5; TRBD2 might be the D (5 bases). CDR1 and CDR2 from the germline V gene are MNHEY and SVGAGI. Trimming took 5 bases from V and 5 from J, leaving 9 bases between them. CDR3 length: 12 amino acids. The CDR3 loop reads CASSASLETQYF. CDR3 DNA: TGTGCCAGCAGTGCTAGCTTGGAGACCCAGTACTTC.

V is TRBV15 and J is TRBJ2-5; possibly TRBD2 for D (6 bases). Trimming shortened V by 5 bases and J by 3 bases, and 16 bases separated the two germline ends. CDR3 size: 15 residues. The V gene's germline CDR1 is LNHNV and CDR2 YYDKDF (reference sequence). CDR3 bases: TGTGCCACCAGCGGCTCGAAGGACTATGAAGAGACCCAGTACTTC. It codes for CATSGSKDYEETQYF.

This rearrangement joins TRBV7-9 to TRBJ1-5; D is ambiguous. This CDR3 contains 13 residues. Germline lookup yields CDR1 SEHNR and CDR2 FQNEAQ (reference sequence). The V end was cut by 5 bases, the J end by 5 bases, with 10 bases between. The CDR3 loop reads CASSVRSHQPQHF. The CDR3 DNA sequence: TGTGCCAGCAGCGTACGGAGCCATCAGCCCCAGCATTTT.

A few counts support this clonotype. V and J are TRBV7-8 and TRBJ2-5; D possibly corresponds to TRBD1 (6 bases). The CDR3 runs to 14 residues. Germline lookup yields CDR1 SGHVS and CDR2 FQNEAQ. V shed 5 bases and J shed 2 bases, with 12 bases lying between them. The CDR3 region is CASSPDRRQETQYF. CDR3 nucleotides: TGTGCCAGCAGCCCCGACAGGAGACAAGAGACCCAGTACTTC.

This clonotype came up once. The rearrangement joins TRBV9 to TRBJ1-2; 8 bases fit TRBD1. Germline V gene data show CDR1 as SGDLS and CDR2 as YYNGEE. CDR3 size: 12 residues. J lost 14 bases, V lost 0 bases, and 6 bases had no gene match. CDR3 bases: TGTGCCAGCAGCGTAGGCAGGGGGCGCATGACCTTC. Translation gives CASSVGRGRMTF.

The CDR3 DNA sequence: TGTGCCAGCAGCGGATCTACTAGCGGGAGCTACGAGCAGTACTTC. Residues: CASSGSTSGSYEQYF. V is TRBV9 and J is TRBJ2-7; 11 nucleotides agree with TRBD2. The CDR3 runs 15 residues. The trim removed 3 bases at V and 3 bases at J, leaving 5 bases unmatched. Germline assignment: CDR1 SGDLS and CDR2 YYNGEE.